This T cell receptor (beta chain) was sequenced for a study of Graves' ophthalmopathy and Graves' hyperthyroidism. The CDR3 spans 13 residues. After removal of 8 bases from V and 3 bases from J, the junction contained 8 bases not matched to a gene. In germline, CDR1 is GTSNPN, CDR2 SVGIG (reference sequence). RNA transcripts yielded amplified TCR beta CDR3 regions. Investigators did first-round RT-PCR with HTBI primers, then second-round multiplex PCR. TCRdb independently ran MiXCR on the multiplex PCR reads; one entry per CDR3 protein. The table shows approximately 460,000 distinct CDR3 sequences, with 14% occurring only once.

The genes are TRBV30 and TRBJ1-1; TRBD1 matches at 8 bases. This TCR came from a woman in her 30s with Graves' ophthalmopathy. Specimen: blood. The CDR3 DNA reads TGTGCCGGTGACAGGGGCCAGGACACTGAAGCTTTCTTT. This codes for CAGDRGQDTEAFF.